The 28 T cell receptor beta chains presented below share a single source sample, sequenced in a study of CD8+ T cells in alopecia areata. cDNA reverse transcribed from extracted RNA served as the sequencing template. The repertoire was sequenced with immunoSEQ multiplex PCR; TCRdb's copy has only in-frame clones and lacks some. The sample contains about 270,000 clones, none of them singletons. A panel of CD4, CD8alpha, NKG2D, NKG2ACE and other markers served to sort pooled cutaneous lymph node cells. The sample was CD4+ T cells sorted from a lymph node. The source is a C3H/HeJ mouse with alopecia areata. As its MHC haplotype, the strain has H2-k.

This clone has only a few counts. Gene names are mouse gene names. The CDR3 end is not reached by the read, which stops 4 residues before it; the germline J gene fills it in. The sample holds other DNA sequences that translate to the same CDR3. The rearrangement joins TRBV5 to TRBJ2-5; TRBD1 matches 7 bases. The J segment lost 3 bases and the V segment lost 4 bases, leaving 4 bases of the junction unmatched. Germline V gene sequence: CDR1 LGHNA, CDR2 YNLKQL (reference sequence). This CDR3 spans 14 amino acids. CDR3 DNA (partial): TGTGCCAGCAGCCCCGGGACAGCTCAAGAC. Amino acids: CASSPGTAQD. The entire CDR3 sequence reads CASSPGTAQDTQYF.

As for this clone: Genes and germline come from the mouse. Other DNA sequences in the same sample also yield this CDR3. The CDR3 bases that were read are TGTGCCAGCAGCCAAGAGGCTGGGGGTAGTGCAGAA. Protein: CASSQEAGGSAE. The full CDR3 sequence reads CASSQEAGGSAETLYF. The chain combines TRBV5 with TRBJ2-3; 7 bases align to TRBD2. The CDR3 is cut off 4 residues early in the read; its end comes from the germline J gene. V trimming: 0 bases; J trimming: 0 bases; junction bases outside the gene matches: 3. Germline CDR1 and CDR2: LGHNA and YNLKQL (reference sequence). The CDR3 extends over 16 amino acids.

As regards this clone: Germline and genes here are mouse. The sequence runs out 4 residues before the end of the CDR3; the remainder is reconstructed from the germline J gene. The rearrangement links TRBV19 to TRBJ2-3; TRBD1 matches 8 bases. The germline V gene encodes CDR1 FNHDT and CDR2 SITEND (reference sequence). V gave up 3 bases and J gave up 2 bases; unmatched junction bases: 5. The CDR3 covers 15 residues. The CDR3 sequence: CASSKTGAVAETLYF. The sequenced part of the CDR3 DNA is TGTGCCAGCAGTAAGACAGGGGCTGTTGCAGAA.

With respect to this clone: The gene symbols are mouse symbols. The CDR3 goes on 4 residues after the read ends, and that part is filled in from the germline J gene. J is TRBJ1-1 and V is TRBV1, with unresolved D. This CDR3 has 14 amino acids. The germline V gene has CDR1 NSQYPW and CDR2 LRSPGD (reference sequence). Trimming took 1 base from V and 1 from J, leaving 7 bases between them. The sequenced CDR3 bases are TGCACCTGCAGTGCAGGGTGGGGAAACACA. This translates into CTCSAGWGNT. The whole CDR3 is CTCSAGWGNTEVFF.

The sample holds a few counts of this clone. Gene names follow the mouse nomenclature. With the read ending 4 residues before the CDR3 end, the germline J gene is used to fill in that end. The chain joins TRBV13-1 to TRBJ2-7; 8 positions agree with TRBD1. The CDR3 runs to 13 residues. Trimming took 2 bases from V and 2 from J; bases not matched to a gene: 0. Germline V CDR1 and CDR2: NSHNY, SYGAGN. The DNA read from the CDR3 is TGTGCCAGCAGTGAGGACAGGGCCTAT. This translates into CASSEDRAY. The entire CDR3 protein is CASSEDRAYEQYF.

Concerning this clone itself: Gene names denote mouse genes. From the germline J gene comes the end of the CDR3, since the read stops 4 residues before it. The V and J genes are TRBV13-2 and TRBJ2-2, with 8 nucleotides matching TRBD1. CDR3 length equals 14 residues. Germline V gene sequence: CDR1 NNHNN, CDR2 SYGAGS (reference sequence). The J segment lost 6 bases and the V segment lost 0 bases, leaving 1 base of the junction unmatched. Incomplete CDR3 DNA: TGTGCCAGCGGTGATGCAGGGGGCGCCGGG. This sequence encodes CASGDAGGAG. The full-length CDR3 reads as CASGDAGGAGQLYF.

This clone was observed a handful of times. The gene names given are mouse names. The sequenced fragment ends 3 residues before the CDR3 boundary, so the rest is inferred from the germline J gene. Other nucleotide sequences in the sample specify the same CDR3. The V and J genes are TRBV13-1 and TRBJ1-6; D not resolved. TRBJ1-6 counts as an open reading frame of uncertain function. This CDR3 comprises 13 residues. The germline CDR1 and CDR2 sequences are NSHNY and SYGAGN. With 0 bases removed from V and 7 bases from J, the gap between germline ends came to 5 bases. CDR3 bases read: TGTGCCAGCAGTGATGCTGGGAATTCGCCC. Translating it yields CASSDAGNSP. Given in full, the CDR3 is CASSDAGNSPLYF.

This clone showed up just a few times. The gene symbols are mouse symbols. Read data end 4 residues before the CDR3 end; the end is taken from the germline J gene. The chain uses TRBV31 and TRBJ1-1, with D unclear. Per germline, CDR1 GKSSPN and CDR2 SITVG. The CDR3 totals 12 residues. Here the CDR3 reads CAWSPARTEVFF. The covered CDR3 bases are TGTGCCTGGAGTCCCGCGAGGACA.

This clone was observed a handful of times. Germline and genes here are mouse. CDR3 amino acids: CASSQVGPNTEVFF. Partial CDR3 DNA: TGTGCCAGCAGCCAAGTAGGTCCCAACACA. The rearrangement uses TRBV5 and TRBJ1-1, with unresolved D. The read gets to within 4 residues of the CDR3 end, and the germline J gene fills in the rest. The V gene's germline CDR1 is LGHNA and CDR2 YNLKQL (reference sequence). CDR3 length: 14 residues. V was clipped by 1 base and J by 2 bases, with 8 bases between them.

Comment on this clone: Being one base from a much bigger clone, this may be a read error. Mouse names are used for the genes. The same CDR3 can be traced to other DNA sequences in this sample. The CDR3 loop is CAWSPGTTNSDYTF. CDR3 DNA (partial): TGTGCCTGGAGCCCCGGGACAACAAACTCC. V and J are TRBV31 and TRBJ1-2, with D possibly matching TRBD1 (6 bases). The sequenced fragment ends 4 residues before the CDR3 boundary, so the rest is inferred from the germline J gene. The V gene's germline CDR1 is GKSSPN and CDR2 SITVG. The CDR3 spans 14 residues. With 3 bases removed from V and 0 bases from J, the gap between germline ends came to 11 bases.

About this clone itself: The genes are named according to mouse. The read terminates 3 residues ahead of where the CDR3 ends, so the germline J gene completes it. This chain links TRBV13-1 with TRBJ1-6; 7 positions agree with TRBD1. TRBJ1-6 is known as an ORF, though its function is uncertain. The CDR3 has 16 amino acids. Germline CDR1 is NSHNY and CDR2 is SYGAGN. V dropped 0 bases and J dropped 2; count of bases not matched to a gene: 2. This CDR3 reads CASSDATGPYNSPLYF. Incomplete CDR3 DNA: TGTGCCAGCAGTGATGCGACAGGGCCCTATAATTCGCCC.

This clone has at least ten counts. All gene names here are mouse names. With the read ending 4 residues before the CDR3 end, the germline J gene is used to fill in that end. Other DNA sequences within the sample encode an identical CDR3. This sequence joins TRBV12-1 and TRBJ1-2; tentative D call: TRBD1 (6 bases). The CDR3 has 14 amino acids. Trimming cost V 1 base and J 2 bases, with 10 bases left between them. Germline V lookup: CDR1 SGHSN, CDR2 HYEKVE. CDR3: CASSLVGGNSDYTF. The sequenced part of the CDR3 DNA is TGTGCCAGCTCTCTTGTGGGGGGCAACTCC.

This clone appeared a few times. Genes and germline are mouse. The read falls 4 residues short of the CDR3 end, and the missing part is taken from the germline J gene. Distinct nucleotide sequences in the sample also encode this CDR3. The genes are TRBV31 and TRBJ2-7; 10 nucleotides agree with TRBD2. This CDR3 is 12 amino acids long. Germline V gives CDR1 GKSSPN, CDR2 SITVG. The sequenced part of the CDR3 DNA is TGTGCCTGGGGGACTGGGGTTTAT. Amino acid sequence: CAWGTGVY. The complete CDR3 protein is CAWGTGVYEQYF.

This clone has only a few counts. Any gene name here is a mouse gene name. The CDR3 goes on 4 residues after the read ends, and that part is filled in from the germline J gene. The chain recombines TRBV17 with TRBJ2-2; 8 bases fit TRBD2. V shed 0 bases, J shed 6 bases, and the junction held 0 bases outside the gene matches. The CDR3 loop spans 14 amino acids. Germline CDR1 reads MNHDT; CDR2 reads YYDKIL. This CDR3 is CASSRDWGAGQLYF. The sequenced part of the CDR3 DNA is TGTGCTAGCAGTAGAGACTGGGGGGCCGGG.

On this clone: Genes and germline come from the mouse. The CDR3 reads CTCSADPRRNNSPLYF. The covered CDR3 bases are TGCACCTGCAGTGCAGATCCGCGCAGAAATAATTCGCCC. The rearrangement joins TRBV1 to TRBJ1-6; D gene uncertain. The missing CDR3 end, 3 residues past where the read stops, is filled in from the germline J gene. TRBJ1-6 is an ORF for which the function is uncertain. The CDR3 extends over 16 amino acids. V lost 0 bases to trimming and J lost 5 bases, with 11 bases between them. CDR1 is NSQYPW, CDR2 LRSPGD, per germline (reference sequence).

Details on this clone: Gene names and germline match the mouse. The CDR3 end is not reached by the read, which stops 4 residues before it; the germline J gene fills it in. This chain uses TRBV1 with TRBJ2-4, with 9 positions matching TRBD2. V trimming: 4 bases; J trimming: 2 bases; junction bases outside the gene matches: 1. The V gene's germline CDR1 is NSQYPW and CDR2 LRSPGD (reference sequence). This CDR3 has 14 amino acids. The CDR3: CTCSGLGVQNTLYF. The sequenced part of the CDR3 DNA is TGCACCTGCAGTGGACTGGGGGTTCAAAAC.

Comment on this clone: The genes and germline here are from mouse. Coverage ceases 4 residues before the CDR3 finishes, and the germline J gene fills in the end. The rearrangement uses TRBV14 and TRBJ1-1, with a possible D match to TRBD1 (6 bases). Germline V lookup: CDR1 SGHDT, CDR2 FRDEAV. The CDR3 spans 15 residues. Trimming shortened V by 2 bases and J by 0 bases, and 11 bases separated the two germline ends. Partial CDR3 DNA: TGTGCCAGCAGTTTGACGGACAGTGCAAACACA. Amino acid sequence: CASSLTDSANT. The CDR3 reads in full as CASSLTDSANTEVFF.

This clone was counted only a few times. Gene names refer to mouse genes. The read falls 3 residues short of the CDR3 end, and the missing part is taken from the germline J gene. In the same sample, other DNA sequences code for this CDR3. This sequence joins TRBV5 and TRBJ1-6, with 8 nucleotides matching TRBD1. TRBJ1-6 is known as an ORF, though its function is uncertain. Losses at the gene ends were 3 bases for V and 3 bases for J; bases not matched to a gene: 1. CDR3 length: 15 amino acids. CDR1 and CDR2 (germline): LGHNA, YNLKQL (reference sequence). CDR3 sequence: CASSQDRDYNSPLYF. The covered CDR3 bases are TGTGCCAGCAGCCAGGACAGGGACTATAATTCGCCC.

This clone was seen at least ten times. Any gene name here is a mouse gene name. The read halts 4 residues ahead of the CDR3 end, with the missing end drawn from the germline J gene. The chain links TRBV17 to TRBJ2-5; D might be TRBD1 (6 bases). Trimming took off 7 bases at V and 0 bases at J, with 11 bases between the two ends. Germline CDR1 is MNHDT and CDR2 is YYDKIL. CDR3 length equals 14 residues. The covered CDR3 bases are TGTGCTAGCACACAGGGATTTAACCAAGAC. This translates into CASTQGFNQD. The CDR3 reads in full as CASTQGFNQDTQYF.

Concerning this clone itself: Mouse gene names apply. The read ends 4 residues shy of where the CDR3 ends; the end is completed using the germline J gene. The rearrangement uses TRBV5 and TRBJ2-3, with 10 bases aligning to TRBD2. This CDR3 region has 15 residues. J gave up 4 bases and V 1 base, and 2 bases lay outside the gene matches. Germline CDR1 LGHNA, CDR2 YNLKQL (reference sequence). The CDR3 DNA, read in part, is TGTGCCAGCAGCCAAGCGACTGGGGGGACAGAA. Amino acid sequence: CASSQATGGTE. The entire CDR3 reads CASSQATGGTETLYF.

This clone was seen a handful of times. Mouse names are used for the genes. The read halts 4 residues ahead of the CDR3 end, with the missing end drawn from the germline J gene. This sample includes further DNA sequences coding for the same CDR3. The V gene is TRBV1, the J gene TRBJ2-5; TRBD2 matches 8 bases. The length of the CDR3 is 15 residues. Trimming at V came to 0 bases and at J to 2 bases, leaving 1 base not matched to a gene. Germline loops: CDR1 NSQYPW, CDR2 LRSPGD (reference sequence). The sequenced part of the CDR3 DNA is TGCACCTGCAGTGCAGATGGGGGGGGCCAAGAC. Its protein is CTCSADGGGQD. The entire CDR3 reads CTCSADGGGQDTQYF.

Notes on this clone: All gene names here are mouse names. The CDR3 end lies 3 residues beyond the end of the read and is filled in from the germline J gene. The V and J genes are TRBV13-1 and TRBJ1-6; weak D call: TRBD1 (5 bases). TRBJ1-6 is an ORF for which the function is uncertain. Germline assignment: CDR1 NSHNY and CDR2 SYGAGN. The V gene lost 1 base and the J gene lost 7 bases, with 9 bases spanning the gap. The CDR3 contains 14 residues. CDR3 sequence: CASSDPGQNSPLYF. The covered CDR3 bases are TGTGCCAGCAGTGATCCAGGACAAAATTCGCCC.

This clone was detected only a few times. The listed genes are named as in mouse. The read finishes 4 residues shy of the CDR3 end, and the germline J gene is used to complete it. The rearrangement uses TRBV13-3 and TRBJ2-5; D possibly corresponds to TRBD2 (6 bases). The CDR3 is 15 amino acids. Germline assignment: CDR1 NNHDY and CDR2 SYVADS. V lost 5 bases, J lost 2 bases, and 15 bases lay in between. CDR3 sequence: CASSPDWSGQDTQYF. Partial CDR3 DNA: TGTGCCAGCAGCCCTGACTGGTCTGGCCAAGAC. Looking up the rest from reference TRBV13-3 and TRBJ2-5 gives the full variable domain: EAAVTQSPRSKVAVTGGKVTLSCHQTNNHDYMYWYRQDTGHGLRLIHYSYVADSTEKGDIPDGYKASRPSQENFSLILELASLSQTAVYFCASSPDWSGQDTQYFGPGTRLLVL.

On this clone: Genes and germline are mouse. The CDR3 spells CASTRLSAETLYF. The sequenced CDR3 bases are TGTGCCAGCACCCGTCTTAGTGCAGAA. The J gene is TRBJ2-3, the V gene TRBV19; D gene uncertain. The observed sequence ends 4 residues before the CDR3 terminus, with the missing tail filled in from the germline J gene. The ends were cut back, 6 bases at V and 0 bases at J, with 8 bases in the middle. Germline assignment: CDR1 FNHDT and CDR2 SITEND (reference sequence). The CDR3 has 13 residues.

To note about this clone: Germline and genes here are mouse. The read terminates 4 residues before the CDR3 end, so the remaining end is supplied by the germline J gene. This sequence joins TRBV1 and TRBJ2-5, with D perhaps matching TRBD2 (6 bases). V lost 3 bases and J lost 3, with 10 bases in between. The germline V gene has CDR1 NSQYPW and CDR2 LRSPGD (reference sequence). This CDR3 comprises 14 residues. CDR3 residues: CTCSADWLQDTQYF. The part of the CDR3 DNA that was read is TGCACCTGCAGTGCCGACTGGTTACAAGAC.

Notes on this clone: Here the gene names and germline are mouse. The read comes to an end 4 residues before the CDR3 does, leaving the germline J gene to fill in the end. The chain joins TRBV1 to TRBJ2-7, with D maybe TRBD1 (5 bases). The CDR3 consists of 13 residues. The V gene's germline CDR1 is NSQYPW and CDR2 LRSPGD (reference sequence). The part of the CDR3 DNA that was read is TGCACCTGCAGTGCAGGGAGGGGTGAT. Amino acids: CTCSAGRGD. The full-length CDR3 reads as CTCSAGRGDEQYF.

About this clone itself: Gene names are mouse gene names. The read stops 4 residues short of the end of the CDR3; the missing end is completed from the germline J gene. This chain uses TRBV13-1 with TRBJ1-1; D may be TRBD1 (5 bases). This CDR3 has 15 amino acids. The germline V and J ends were trimmed by 0 bases and 0 bases, with 9 bases remaining between them. The germline gives CDR1 NSHNY, CDR2 SYGAGN. The part of the CDR3 DNA that was read is TGTGCCAGCAGTGATGGAGGACACGCAAACACA. Encoded protein: CASSDGGHANT. The full CDR3 protein reads CASSDGGHANTEVFF.

This clone appeared a few times. Genes and germline are mouse. Read data end 4 residues before the CDR3 end; the end is taken from the germline J gene. This chain uses TRBV13-1 with TRBJ1-1, with D maybe TRBD1 (6 bases). The CDR3 is made up of 12 amino acids. CDR1 NSHNY and CDR2 SYGAGN come from the germline V gene. CDR3 region: CASSDFRGEVFF. The CDR3 bases that were read are TGTGCCAGCAGTGACTTCAGGGGA.